Presented here are 5 T cell receptor beta chains from one specimen sequenced in a study of human T cells and chemical hapten exposure. Time point denoted: patch test 2, 6 weeks after DPC sensitization. Treatment reported: therapeutic diphenylcyclopropenone sensitization with weekly scalp DPC. TCRdb reprocessed the RACE reads via MiXCR and lists one record per CDR3 protein. The sample carries 330,000 or so distinct CDR3 sequences, roughly 6% recorded once. The sequences come from whole blood, collected in connection with sensitization to the hapten diphenylcyclopropenone (DPC). These receptors all stem from a woman younger than 30 with alopecia areata. Some clones in this sample may be carry-over from other donors' samples.

This clonotype was seen a few times. The rearrangement joins TRBV6-5 to TRBJ2-7; TRBD1 or TRBD2 may be the D gene (6 bases each). V was shortened by 5 bases and J by 7 bases, with 18 bases between the two germline ends. Per germline, CDR1 MNHEY and CDR2 SVGAGI. This CDR3 is 14 amino acids long. The CDR3 loop reads CASSKGGTVREQYF. CDR3 in DNA: TGTGCCAGCAGTAAGGGGGGAACGGTACGGGAGCAGTACTTC.

V usage is TRBV5-1 and J usage is TRBJ1-1; D is ambiguous. Germline V CDR1 and CDR2: SGHRS, YFSETQ. The CDR3 sequence is 13 residues long. V shed 4 bases and J shed 6 bases, with 13 bases lying between them. CDR3 DNA sequence: TGCGCCAGCAGCCTGGAAATAGACGCTGAAGCTTTCTTT. As protein: CASSLEIDAEAFF.

In its sample, this clonotype was seen many times. J is TRBJ2-1 and V is TRBV20-1; 7 nucleotides line up with TRBD2. The CDR3 covers 16 residues. Germline V lookup: CDR1 DFQATT, CDR2 SNEGSKA (reference sequence). V was clipped by 4 bases and J by 2 bases; unmatched bases: 11. DNA of the CDR3: TGCAGTGCTACCAGAGAGGACGGGGGGACCTACAATGAGCAGTTCTTC. This gives the protein CSATREDGGTYNEQFF.

This clonotype was counted many times. This rearrangement joins TRBV12-3 or TRBV12-4 to TRBJ2-7; 7 nucleotides match TRBD1. Germline trimming cut 5 bases from V and 3 bases from J; bases unmatched to any gene: 1. This CDR3 comprises 12 residues. This CDR3 reads CASSPGGYEQYF. CDR3 coding DNA: TGTGCCAGCAGTCCAGGGGGCTACGAGCAGTACTTC.

In this sample, this clonotype turned up many times. The chain carries TRBV7-2 and TRBJ2-5; 13 bases match TRBD2. Losses at the gene ends were 1 base for V and 4 bases for J; bases not matched to a gene: 9. This CDR3 has 18 residues. Germline V lookup: CDR1 SGHTA, CDR2 FQGNSA. CDR3 loop: CASSLGGTSGALGETQYF. CDR3 sequence (DNA): TGTGCCAGCAGCTTAGGCGGGACTAGCGGGGCATTGGGAGAGACCCAGTACTTC.